This record covers a single TCR beta chain. Generated by immunoSEQ multiplex PCR, the TCRdb table keeps only in-frame clones and is missing some. The sample has about 64,000 clones, 88% seen once. The data were taken from a study of blood T cell repertoires in COVID-19. Background on the study: Spain, Italy and the United States supplied samples that represented acute and convalescent COVID-19. PBMCs, B-cell-depleted T cells, or T cells were the source of the cDNA or gDNA that made up the material.

During active infection, Seattle patients enrolled and were then monitored through disease. Trimming removed 4 bases from V and 5 bases from J; junction bases left unmatched: 8. This CDR3 spans 17 amino acids. From germline, CDR1 is WNHNN and CDR2 SYGVQD (reference sequence). The origin of this receptor is an older woman with COVID-19, enrolled during active disease. This chain connects TRBV10-1 to TRBJ2-1; TRBD2 agrees at 13 bases. The sequenced sample consisted of peripheral blood. CDR3 region: CASSASRGLAGNNEQFF. CDR3 sequence (DNA): TGCGCCAGCAGTGCCTCCCGGGGACTAGCGGGGAACAATGAGCAGTTCTTC.